These 29 T cell receptor beta chains were sequenced from one sample in a study of T cell changes during pregnancy in multiple sclerosis. The data were produced by immunoSEQ multiplex PCR, yet TCRdb's version contains in-frame clones alone and is incomplete. The table shows about 30,000 clones, with about nine tenths occurring only once. The sequencing here drew on CD8+ T cells from peripheral blood mononuclear cells, taken in the second trimester of pregnancy. These TCRs come from a female donor with multiple sclerosis, enrolled in a pregnancy study.

This chain uses TRBV2 with TRBJ1-4; D uncertain. CDR1 and CDR2 from the germline V gene are SNHLY and FYNNEI. V shed 1 base and J shed 0 bases, with 6 bases lying between them. CDR3 length: 15 residues. The CDR3 DNA reads TGTGCCAGCAGTGAAGACGGGGCAACTAATGAAAAACTGTTTTTT. It codes for CASSEDGATNEKLFF.

The chain has TRBV5-5 and TRBJ2-7; D gene ambiguous. The germline V gene has CDR1 SGHKS and CDR2 YYEKEE (reference sequence). The CDR3 spans 14 residues. V was cut by 1 base and J by 5 bases, with 13 bases left in between. The CDR3 DNA is TGTGCCAGCAGCTTGCGGTTCACCGTCGACGAGCAGTACTTC. Translation gives CASSLRFTVDEQYF.

The chain employs TRBV27 and TRBJ1-1; TRBD1 agrees at 9 bases. The CDR3 is 15 residues long. CDR1 MNHEY and CDR2 SMNVEV come from the germline V gene (reference sequence). V gave up 4 bases and J gave up 0 bases; unmatched junction bases: 3. The CDR3 spells CASSSWTGVNTEAFF. The DNA for the CDR3 is TGTGCCAGCAGTTCCTGGACAGGGGTGAACACTGAAGCTTTCTTT.

The chain is built from TRBV9 and TRBJ2-2; D not resolved. The length of the CDR3 is 14 residues. V was pared by 3 bases and J by 4 bases, with 10 bases between. Germline-derived CDR1 and CDR2 are SGDLS and YYNGEE. The DNA for the CDR3 is TGTGCCAGCAGCGGGAGCTGGCCCACCGGGGAGCTGTTTTTT. Translated, it gives CASSGSWPTGELFF.

V usage is TRBV27 and J usage is TRBJ2-4; a possible D gene is TRBD1 (6 bases). V was cut by 0 bases and J by 3 bases, with 12 bases left in between. Germline loops: CDR1 MNHEY, CDR2 SMNVEV (reference sequence). The CDR3 is made up of 16 amino acids. The CDR3: CASSLSAGVGKNIQYF. The CDR3 bases are TGTGCCAGCAGTTTATCGGCAGGGGTGGGCAAAAACATTCAGTACTTC.

The V and J genes are TRBV4-1 and TRBJ2-5; 8 bases are a match to TRBD2. V was pared by 0 bases and J by 0 bases, with 15 bases of the junction left unmatched. The CDR3 extends over 20 amino acids. Germline V gene sequence: CDR1 MGHRA, CDR2 YSYEKL. The CDR3 loop is CASSQDPTQRETWDQETQYF. CDR3 DNA: TGCGCCAGCAGCCAAGACCCCACACAGCGGGAGACCTGGGACCAAGAGACCCAGTACTTC.

This clone came up a few times. The chain couples TRBV6-1 to TRBJ2-1; 7 bases align to TRBD2. Trimming took 2 bases from V and 9 from J; bases not matched to a gene: 10. The CDR3 is made up of 15 amino acids. Germline V CDR1 and CDR2: MNHNS, SASEGT. CDR3 region: CASSELRGGPGEQFF. The CDR3 DNA is TGTGCCAGCAGTGAATTGCGGGGAGGGCCGGGTGAGCAGTTCTTC.

This clone came up once. The V call is TRBV27, the J call TRBJ2-7, with TRBD2 as a possible D gene (5 bases). CDR3 size: 14 residues. CDR1 is MNHEY and CDR2 is SMNVEV in the germline V gene (reference sequence). V was trimmed by 3 bases and J by 0 bases, leaving 9 bases between them. The CDR3 nucleotides are TGTGCCAGCAGTTTTAGTAGCGCCTCCTACGAGCAGTACTTC. Its protein product is CASSFSSASYEQYF.

A few counts support this clone. The J gene is TRBJ1-2, the V gene TRBV4-1; weak D call: TRBD1 (6 bases). Trimming took off 0 bases at V and 8 bases at J, with 16 bases between the two ends. Germline V gene data show CDR1 as MGHRA and CDR2 as YSYEKL. This CDR3 contains 15 residues. The CDR3 DNA reads TGCGCCAGCAGCCAAGATCCAGGCAGGGGCGGGGGCTACACCTTC. Protein sequence: CASSQDPGRGGGYTF.

This clone was recorded once. The chain combines TRBV9 with TRBJ2-2; TRBD2 matches 8 bases. The CDR3 loop spans 17 amino acids. V lost 3 bases, J lost 4 bases, and 11 bases stayed unmatched. Germline V gives CDR1 SGDLS, CDR2 YYNGEE. The CDR3 coding sequence is TGTGCCAGCAGCGGCGAAAGAGCGGGAGTTATCACCGGGGAGCTGTTTTTT. Residues: CASSGERAGVITGELFF. The full variable domain, with the rest looked up from reference TRBV9 and TRBJ2-2, is DSGVTQTPKHLITATGQRVTLRCSPRSGDLSVYWYQQSLDQGLQFLIQYYNGEERAKGNILERFSAQQFPDLHSELNLSSLELGDSALYFCASSGERAGVITGELFFGEGSRLTVL.

The chain recombines TRBV6-4 with TRBJ2-7; a weak D match, TRBD1 (5 bases). Trimming removed 6 bases at V and 2 bases at J, with 17 bases between. Looked up from germline, CDR1 is MRHNA and CDR2 is SNTAGT. The CDR3 length is 15 residues. The CDR3 DNA reads as TGTGCCAGCAGCGTCTATGGTGGGGCGCCCTACGAGCAGTACTTC. This codes for CASSVYGGAPYEQYF.

The chain couples TRBV14 to TRBJ2-2; TRBD2 is a possible D gene (6 bases). The V gene's germline CDR1 is SGHDN and CDR2 FVKESK. V was trimmed by 1 base and J by 6 bases, leaving 6 bases between them. CDR3 size: 13 residues. The CDR3 bases are TGTGCCAGCAGCCAAGGACTAGCCGGGGAGCTGTTTTTT. It is translated as CASSQGLAGELFF. Full variable domain (outside the CDR3, taken from reference TRBV14 and TRBJ2-2): EAGVTQFPSHSVIEKGQTVTLRCDPISGHDNLYWYRRVMGKEIKFLLHFVKESKQDESGMPNNRFLAERTGGTYSTLKVQPAELEDSGVYFCASSQGLAGELFFGEGSRLTVL.

This sequence joins TRBV27 and TRBJ1-1; TRBD1 is a possible D gene (5 bases). V dropped 3 bases and J dropped 4 bases, with 9 bases sitting between them. The CDR3 runs to 13 residues. Germline V gene lookup returns CDR1 MNHEY and CDR2 SMNVEV (reference sequence). DNA of the CDR3: TGTGCCAGCAGTTTTGTCGGGGGCACTGAAGCTTTCTTT. It translates to CASSFVGGTEAFF.

V and J are TRBV25-1 and TRBJ2-1; no firm D call. The V and J ends lost 2 bases and 0 bases respectively, with 5 bases between them. CDR1 is MGHDK and CDR2 is SYGVNS in the germline V gene. This CDR3 is built from 14 residues. The CDR3, as DNA: TGTGCCAGCAGTGAAGATAGCTCCTACAATGAGCAGTTCTTC. It yields the protein CASSEDSSYNEQFF.

This clone was detected a few times. J is TRBJ1-1 and V is TRBV7-8; no reliable D call. The CDR3 loop spans 12 amino acids. V was pared by 7 bases and J by 3 bases, with 9 bases between. Germline V gene data show CDR1 as SGHVS and CDR2 as FQNEAQ. The DNA for the CDR3 is TGTGCCAGCACCTCTTCCGACACTGAAGCTTTCTTT. It encodes CASTSSDTEAFF.

The genes are TRBV10-3 and TRBJ1-5; D is possibly TRBD1 (5 bases). The CDR3 runs 13 residues. With 7 bases removed from V and 7 bases from J, the gap between germline ends came to 14 bases. The V gene's germline CDR1 is ENHRY and CDR2 SYGVKD. The CDR3 bases are TGTGCCATCACGCCTTCGCGACAGCAGCCCCAGCATTTT. The encoded protein is CAITPSRQQPQHF.

V gene TRBV9 combines with J gene TRBJ2-3; a possible D gene is TRBD2 (5 bases). The CDR3 has 14 residues. Germline CDR1 and CDR2: SGDLS and YYNGEE. Trimming took 0 bases from V and 3 from J, leaving 8 bases between them. The CDR3 loop is CASSVGGITDTQYF. The CDR3 bases are TGTGCCAGCAGCGTAGGAGGGATAACAGATACGCAGTATTTT. Full variable domain (remainder filled in from reference TRBV9 and TRBJ2-3): DSGVTQTPKHLITATGQRVTLRCSPRSGDLSVYWYQQSLDQGLQFLIQYYNGEERAKGNILERFSAQQFPDLHSELNLSSLELGDSALYFCASSVGGITDTQYFGPGTRLTVL.

The chain has TRBV30 and TRBJ2-1, with TRBD2 identical over 9 bases. The J segment lost 6 bases and the V segment lost 8 bases, leaving 8 bases of the junction unmatched. The CDR3 spans 13 residues. Germline V gives CDR1 GTSNPN, CDR2 SVGIG (reference sequence). DNA of the CDR3: TGTGCCCAAGTGGGCGGGAGGGGCAATGAGCAGTTCTTC. This translates into CAQVGGRGNEQFF.

The chain carries TRBV4-1 and TRBJ1-2, with a weak D call TRBD1 (6 bases). The CDR3 covers 16 residues. Trimming shortened V by 4 bases and J by 0 bases, and 15 bases separated the two germline ends. The germline V gene has CDR1 MGHRA and CDR2 YSYEKL. Here the CDR3 reads CASSLVDSDSNYGYTF. In DNA form, the CDR3 reads TGCGCCAGCAGCCTGGTGGACAGTGACTCTAACTATGGCTACACCTTC.

This chain joins TRBV27 and TRBJ2-7; possible D gene TRBD2, 5 bases. Germline lookup yields CDR1 MNHEY and CDR2 SMNVEV (reference sequence). This CDR3 is built from 16 residues. Trimming removed 6 bases from V and 1 base from J, with 19 bases in between. CDR3 sequence: CASSPDGRVVSYEQYF. Here the CDR3 DNA reads TGTGCCAGCAGCCCAGATGGGCGGGTGGTGTCCTACGAGCAGTACTTC.

V gene TRBV6-1 combines with J gene TRBJ2-3, with D maybe TRBD2 (6 bases). Trimming took off 0 bases at V and 1 base at J, with 11 bases between the two ends. Germline V gene sequence: CDR1 MNHNS, CDR2 SASEGT. This CDR3 region has 16 residues. This chain's CDR3 is CASSEAVGGGTDTQYF. DNA for the CDR3: TGTGCCAGCAGTGAAGCGGTGGGCGGGGGCACAGATACGCAGTATTTT.

The V call is TRBV9, the J call TRBJ2-1, with D possibly TRBD2 on 6 matching bases. The V end was cut by 0 bases, the J end by 2 bases, with 9 bases between. This CDR3 is 15 amino acids long. Germline V gives CDR1 SGDLS, CDR2 YYNGEE. CDR3 in amino acids: CASSVGAGTYNEQFF. The CDR3 DNA is TGTGCCAGCAGCGTAGGAGCGGGTACCTACAATGAGCAGTTCTTC. The full variable domain, rest sourced from reference TRBV9 and TRBJ2-1, is DSGVTQTPKHLITATGQRVTLRCSPRSGDLSVYWYQQSLDQGLQFLIQYYNGEERAKGNILERFSAQQFPDLHSELNLSSLELGDSALYFCASSVGAGTYNEQFFGPGTRLTVL.

This sequence joins TRBV19 and TRBJ1-2; D gene unclear. Germline values: CDR1 LNHDA, CDR2 SQIVND (reference sequence). The ends were cut back, 5 bases at V and 0 bases at J, with 13 bases in the middle. The CDR3 runs 15 residues. The CDR3 sequence is CASSLPPGANYGYTF. CDR3 sequence (DNA): TGTGCCAGTAGTCTACCACCGGGAGCTAACTATGGCTACACCTTC.

J is TRBJ2-1 and V is TRBV5-6; 8 positions match TRBD2. Unmatched junction bases numbered 6, after V lost 2 bases and J lost 8 bases. Germline loops: CDR1 SGHDT, CDR2 YYEEEE. This CDR3 spans 14 amino acids. The CDR3 nucleotides read TGTGCCAGCAGCTTCAGTAGCGGGAACTATGAGCAGTTCTTC. Its translation: CASSFSSGNYEQFF.

The gene calls are TRBV7-9 and TRBJ1-4; TRBD1 aligns across 8 bases. The CDR3 runs to 17 residues. V lost 5 bases and J lost 0; bases outside the gene matches: 8. The V gene's germline CDR1 is SEHNR and CDR2 FQNEAQ (reference sequence). In DNA form, the CDR3 reads TGTGCCAGCAGCCCTCGGGACAGGACATCAACTAATGAAAAACTGTTTTTT. It yields the protein CASSPRDRTSTNEKLFF.

This clone was found once. CDR3 in amino acids: CASSQGRLAEYNEQFF. In nucleotides, the CDR3 is TGCGCCAGCAGCCAGGGAAGACTAGCCGAGTACAATGAGCAGTTCTTC. The chain employs TRBV4-1 and TRBJ2-1; 7 positions agree with TRBD2. This CDR3 comprises 16 residues. The germline gives CDR1 MGHRA, CDR2 YSYEKL. After removal of 3 bases from V and 4 bases from J, the junction contained 9 bases not matched to a gene.

In this sample, this clone turned up a few times. The chain carries TRBV6-6 and TRBJ1-1, with 8 bases matching TRBD1. CDR1 is MNHNY, CDR2 SVGAGI, per germline (reference sequence). The CDR3 is made up of 13 amino acids. J gave up 7 bases and V 5 bases, and 6 bases lay outside the gene matches. CDR3 amino acids: CASSPGGLVEAFF. The CDR3 region has the DNA TGTGCCAGCAGTCCAGGGGGCTTGGTTGAAGCTTTCTTT.

The chain links TRBV13 to TRBJ2-7, with D perhaps matching TRBD1 (6 bases). V was pared by 5 bases and J by 3 bases, with 11 bases between. Germline V gene data show CDR1 as PRHDT and CDR2 as FYEKMQ (reference sequence). The CDR3 is made up of 13 amino acids. The DNA for the CDR3 is TGTGCCAGCAGCCCCCAGGACAGCTACGAGCAGTACTTC. It codes for CASSPQDSYEQYF.

CDR3 sequence: CASSQESLTHEQYF. As DNA, the CDR3 is TGTGCCAGCAGCCAAGAGAGTTTAACCCACGAGCAGTACTTC. The V and J genes are TRBV14 and TRBJ2-7; D is ambiguous. Trimming pared 0 bases from V and 5 bases from J, leaving 11 bases between. The CDR3 length is 14 residues. Germline V gene sequence: CDR1 SGHDN, CDR2 FVKESK.